Detailed here is one T cell receptor (beta chain). The antigen is not known. Trimming pared 7 bases from V and 3 bases from J, leaving 22 bases between. CDR1 is SNHLY, CDR2 FYNNEI, per germline. The CDR3 extends over 16 amino acids. The data stem from a study of shared clonotypes between healthy human individuals. Study-level background: Donor composition was two women and a few men, aged 18 to 49.

Overall study findings and caveats: The study found about 5% of naive CD4 clonotypes shared across a few donors.

Naive-designated CD8 cells lacked CD45RO, were positively enriched for CCR7, and omitted terminally differentiated effector memory CD45RA+ cells. Several immunoSEQ 96-well plates shared each subset's DNA, each plate a replicate. Roughly 200 ng DNA, around 30,000 T cell genomes, went into each sorted-subset replicate PCR. Data came from immunoSEQ multiplex PCR; TCRdb stores just in-frame clones and leaves some out. The sample consists of more than 500,000 clones, approximately 95% of them appearing once. The chain joins TRBV2 to TRBJ2-7, with D possibly TRBD2 on 6 matching bases. The sequenced sample consisted of naive CD8+ T cells sorted from blood. The source is a woman in her twenties or thirties in good health. The DNA of the CDR3 is TGTGCCAGCACCCACGGCGAGGGAGGAGGTTTCTACGAGCAGTACTTC. It is translated as CASTHGEGGGFYEQYF.